This T cell receptor beta chain was captured in a study of metastatic and nonmetastatic thyroid tumors. Background on the study: Both malignant and benign thyroid patients supplied peripheral blood and tumor or nodule tissue samples, across which the repertoires of these patients were then compared. General study findings and limits: Across blood and tumor, TCR beta diversity in malignant thyroid tumors was reportedly significantly higher than in benign nodules.

Germline CDR1 reads KGHSY; CDR2 reads FQNENV. V was shortened by 2 bases and J by 0 bases, with 4 bases between the two germline ends. This CDR3 is built from 14 residues. Source study methods: Clinicopathological groups of papillary thyroid cancer showed CDR3 differences that were used to build a distant-metastasis classifier. TCRdb re-called clones via MiXCR from the PCR reads. TCRdb, not the original authors, processed these V and J calls. The sample carries some 27,000 clones, less than 25% recorded once. In this sample, this clone turned up many times. Its cognate antigen is unknown. Ahead of thyroid surgery, no patient had received treatment of any kind.

The sequenced material came from blood. This sequence joins TRBV16 and TRBJ1-4; D gene ambiguous. The receptor was isolated from a female donor with papillary thyroid cancer or a benign thyroid nodule (not recorded which). Some clones in this sample may be carry-over from other donors' samples. The CDR3 reads CASSQQSTNEKLFF. The DNA of the CDR3 is TGTGCCAGCAGCCAACAGTCAACTAATGAAAAACTGTTTTTT.